These 9 T cell receptor beta chains originate from one sample sequenced in a study of blood T cell repertoires in COVID-19. Assay used: immunoSEQ multiplex PCR; TCRdb lists only in-frame clones, some missing. The data show 140,000 or so clones, roughly 86% seen once. Sequenced: peripheral blood. These TCRs come from a human donor in a cohort sampled during active COVID-19.

In its sample, this clone was seen once. This sequence joins TRBV28 and TRBJ1-6; D not certain. Germline-derived CDR1 and CDR2 are MDHEN and SYDVKM. Trimming took off 3 bases at V and 9 bases at J, with 9 bases between the two ends. The CDR3 sequence is 13 residues long. CDR3 DNA sequence: TGTGCCAGCAGTTTTAAGATCGGTTCACCCCTCCACTTT. Protein sequence: CASSFKIGSPLHF.

The chain employs TRBV19 and TRBJ1-1; D is uncertain. Trimming removed 5 bases at V and 4 bases at J, with 11 bases between. Germline V lookup: CDR1 LNHDA, CDR2 SQIVND (reference sequence). The CDR3 is made up of 13 amino acids. CDR3 sequence reads: CASSSAGSTEAFF. The CDR3 DNA is TGTGCCAGTAGTTCCGCCGGGAGCACTGAAGCTTTCTTT.

This clone was detected only once. Germline is not matched at one junction end, which may reflect a read error. The chain uses TRBV7-2 and TRBJ1-6; maybe TRBD1 (6 bases). CDR1 is SGHTA and CDR2 is FQGNSA in the germline V gene. The CDR3 loop spans 15 amino acids. CDR3 amino acids: CASSVAGRGMAPLHF. The CDR3, as DNA: TGTGCCAGCAGCGTAGCGGGCAGGGGTATGGCACCCCTCCACTTT.

The chain uses TRBV3-1 (or the pseudogene TRBV3-2) and TRBJ1-2; D is undetermined. The CDR3 spans 13 residues. The V end lost 6 bases, the J end lost 5 bases, and 13 bases lay between the germline ends. In germline, CDR1 is LGHDT, CDR2 YNNKEL (reference sequence). The CDR3 loop is CASSQSEAYGYTF. DNA of the CDR3: TGTGCCAGCAGTCAATCCGAAGCTTATGGCTACACCTTC.

The CDR3 coding sequence is TGTGCCAGCAGTACGGGACTAGCGGGAGGGTTTGACTACGAGCAGTACTTC. The encoded protein is CASSTGLAGGFDYEQYF. The chain uses TRBV27 and TRBJ2-7; 16 positions match TRBD2. Losses at the gene ends were 5 bases for V and 3 bases for J; bases not matched to a gene: 7. Germline values: CDR1 MNHEY, CDR2 SMNVEV (reference sequence). The CDR3 extends over 17 amino acids.

The chain carries TRBV28 and TRBJ2-3, with D perhaps matching TRBD1 (8 bases). V gave up 6 bases and J gave up 2 bases, with 18 bases separating them. The CDR3 loop spans 16 amino acids. From germline, CDR1 is MDHEN and CDR2 SYDVKM. DNA for the CDR3: TGTGCCAGCAGCCTCTGGACAGGGAGGGACACAGATACGCAGTATTTT. Translating it yields CASSLWTGRDTDTQYF.

This chain joins TRBV4-2 and TRBJ2-7; TRBD1 aligns across 10 bases. J lost 5 bases, V lost 4 bases, and 8 bases had no gene match. The CDR3 contains 15 residues. CDR1 and CDR2 from the germline V gene are LGHNA and YNFKEQ. As DNA, the CDR3 is TGTGCCAGCAGCCGAGGTCGGGACAGGGGCGACGAGCAGTACTTC. Its translation: CASSRGRDRGDEQYF.

The chain joins TRBV6-6 to TRBJ1-3; a weak D match, TRBD1 (6 bases). Looked up from germline, CDR1 is MNHNY and CDR2 is SVGAGI (reference sequence). The CDR3 is made up of 13 amino acids. Trimming pared 9 bases from V and 0 bases from J, leaving 9 bases between. CDR3 sequence reads: CASGGASGNTIYF. The CDR3 DNA reads TGTGCCAGTGGGGGGGCCTCTGGAAACACCATATATTTT.

This rearrangement joins TRBV5-1 to TRBJ2-1; D gene ambiguous. The V gene's germline CDR1 is SGHRS and CDR2 YFSETQ. The CDR3 totals 12 residues. Trimming removed 3 bases from V and 4 bases from J, with 5 bases in between. The CDR3 region is CASSYGYNEQFF. Written as DNA, the CDR3 is TGCGCCAGCAGCTACGGGTACAATGAGCAGTTCTTC. The whole variable domain, filled in from reference TRBV5-1 and TRBJ2-1, reads KAGVTQTPRYLIKTRGQQVTLSCSPISGHRSVSWYQQTPGQGLQFLFEYFSETQRNKGNFPGRFSGRQFSNSRSEMNVSTLELGDSALYLCASSYGYNEQFFGPGTRLTVL.